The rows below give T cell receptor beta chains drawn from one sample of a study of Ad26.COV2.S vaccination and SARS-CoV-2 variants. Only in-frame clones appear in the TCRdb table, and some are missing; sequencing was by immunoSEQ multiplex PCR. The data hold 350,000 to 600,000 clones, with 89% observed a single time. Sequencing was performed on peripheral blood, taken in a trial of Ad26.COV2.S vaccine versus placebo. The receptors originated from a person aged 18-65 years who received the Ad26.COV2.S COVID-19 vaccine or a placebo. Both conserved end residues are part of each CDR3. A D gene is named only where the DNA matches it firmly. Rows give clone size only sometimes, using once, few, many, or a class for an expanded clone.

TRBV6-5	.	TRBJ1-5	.	TGTGCCAGCAGGCTGGACGGATCCAACAATCAGCCCCAGCATTTT	CASRLDGSNNQPQHF
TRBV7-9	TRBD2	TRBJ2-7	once	TGTGCCAGGGGACTAGGGACTAGCGGGAGGTCTGGGTCCTACGAGCAGTACTTC	CARGLGTSGRSGSYEQYF
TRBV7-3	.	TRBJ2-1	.	TGTGCCAGCAGCCAAGGGGGTCGCTCCTACAATGAGCAGTTCTTC	CASSQGGRSYNEQFF
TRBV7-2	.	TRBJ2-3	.	TGTGCCAGCAGCTTCAGCGGGAGCACAGATACGCAGTATTTT	CASSFSGSTDTQYF
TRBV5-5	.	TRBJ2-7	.	TGTGCCAGCAGCTTTTCGGGTGAAGCGTCCTACGAGCAGTACTTC	CASSFSGEASYEQYF
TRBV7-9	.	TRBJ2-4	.	TGTGCCAGCAGCTTCCCTACAGATTACCAAAACATTCAGTACTTC	CASSFPTDYQNIQYF
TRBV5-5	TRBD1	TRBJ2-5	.	TGTGCCAGCAGCTCAAGACAGGGGGAGTGGGAGACCCAGTACTTC	CASSSRQGEWETQYF
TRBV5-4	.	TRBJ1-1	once	TGTGCCAGCAGCTTTAAGGGACGCCTGAACACTGAAGCTTTCTTT	CASSFKGRLNTEAFF
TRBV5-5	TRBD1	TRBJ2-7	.	TGTGCCAGCAGCACGGGACAGGTACACGAGCAGTACTTC	CASSTGQVHEQYF
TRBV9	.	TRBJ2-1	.	TGTGCCAGCAGCAAGGGACCGGACTACAATGAGCAGTTCTTC	CASSKGPDYNEQFF
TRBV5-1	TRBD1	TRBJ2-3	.	TGCGCCAGCAGCTCTGGACAGGCCCCGAGGCCAGATACGCAGTATTTT	CASSSGQAPRPDTQYF
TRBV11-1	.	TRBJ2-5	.	TGTGCCAGCAGTCCCAGCCCCCAAGAGACCCAGTACTTC	CASSPSPQETQYF
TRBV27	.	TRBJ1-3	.	TGTGCCAGCAGGGGGAACTCTGGAAACACCATATATTTT	CASRGNSGNTIYF
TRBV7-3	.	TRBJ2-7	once	TGTGCCAGCAGCTTCCAGGGTGGATACGAGCAGTACTTC	CASSFQGGYEQYF
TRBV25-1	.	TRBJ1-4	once	TGTGCCAGCAGTGAATGGGGGGTTGGGAATGAAAAACTGTTTTTT	CASSEWGVGNEKLFF
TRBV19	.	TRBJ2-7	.	TGTGCCAGTAAAAACAGGGACCCTTCCTACGAGCAGTACTTC	CASKNRDPSYEQYF
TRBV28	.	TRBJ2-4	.	TGTGCCAGCAGTTCTGGAAGTATTATAGCCAAAAACATTCAGTACTTC	CASSSGSIIAKNIQYF
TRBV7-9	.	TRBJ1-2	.	TGTGCCAGCAGCTTAGCGATAGCACCTCAGGACGGCTACACCTTC	CASSLAIAPQDGYTF